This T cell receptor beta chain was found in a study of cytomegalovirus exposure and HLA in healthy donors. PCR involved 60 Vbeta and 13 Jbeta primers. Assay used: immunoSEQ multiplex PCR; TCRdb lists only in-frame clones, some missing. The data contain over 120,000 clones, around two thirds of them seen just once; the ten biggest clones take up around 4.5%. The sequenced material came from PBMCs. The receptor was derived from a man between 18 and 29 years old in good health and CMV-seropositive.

CDR3 loop: CASSAMTVYGYTF. CDR3 nucleotide sequence: TGTGCCAGCAGCGCCATGACAGTATACGGCTACACCTTC. The chain combines TRBV5-6 with TRBJ1-2; a weak D match, TRBD1 (5 bases). V lost 4 bases to trimming and J lost 8 bases, with 15 bases between them. Germline CDR1 reads SGHDT; CDR2 reads YYEEEE. The length of the CDR3 is 13 residues.